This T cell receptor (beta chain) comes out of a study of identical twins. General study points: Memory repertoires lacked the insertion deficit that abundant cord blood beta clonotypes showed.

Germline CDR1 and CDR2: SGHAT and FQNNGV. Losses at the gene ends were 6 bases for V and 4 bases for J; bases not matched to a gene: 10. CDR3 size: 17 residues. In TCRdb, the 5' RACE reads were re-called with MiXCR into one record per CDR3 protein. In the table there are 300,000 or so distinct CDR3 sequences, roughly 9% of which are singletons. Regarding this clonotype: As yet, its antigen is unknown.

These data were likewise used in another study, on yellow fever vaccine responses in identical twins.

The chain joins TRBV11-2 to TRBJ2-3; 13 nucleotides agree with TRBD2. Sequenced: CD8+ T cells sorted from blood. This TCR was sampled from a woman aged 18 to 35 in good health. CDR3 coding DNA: TGTGCCAGCAGTGGACTAGCGGGAGAGCACAGTTCAGATACGCAGTATTTT. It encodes CASSGLAGEHSSDTQYF.